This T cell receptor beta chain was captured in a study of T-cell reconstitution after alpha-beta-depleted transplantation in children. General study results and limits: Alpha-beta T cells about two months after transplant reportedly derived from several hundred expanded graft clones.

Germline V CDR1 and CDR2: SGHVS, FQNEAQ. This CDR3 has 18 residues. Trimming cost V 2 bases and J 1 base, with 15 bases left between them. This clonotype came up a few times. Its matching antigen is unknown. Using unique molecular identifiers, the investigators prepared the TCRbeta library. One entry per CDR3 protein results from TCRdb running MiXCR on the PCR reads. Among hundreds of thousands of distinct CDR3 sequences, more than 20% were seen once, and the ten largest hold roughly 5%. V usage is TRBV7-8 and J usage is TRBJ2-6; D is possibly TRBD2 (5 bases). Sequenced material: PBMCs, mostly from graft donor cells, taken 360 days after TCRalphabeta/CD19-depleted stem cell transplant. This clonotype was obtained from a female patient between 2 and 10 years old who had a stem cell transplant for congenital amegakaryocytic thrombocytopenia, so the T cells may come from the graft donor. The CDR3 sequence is CASSLREGWASGANVLTF. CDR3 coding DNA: TGTGCCAGCAGCTTAAGAGAGGGATGGGCATCTGGGGCCAACGTCCTGACTTTC.